One sample yielded the 9 T cell receptor beta chains listed below, sequenced in a study of PD-1 blockade in classical Hodgkin lymphoma. The protocol was immunoSEQ multiplex PCR, while the TCRdb copy is restricted to in-frame clones and leaves out a portion. This table holds tens of thousands of clones, more than 80% found once. Time point of the sample: cycle 4 day 1 (C4D1), after around six weeks of nivolumab. All the patients suffered relapse after autologous stem cell transplantation, and brentuximab vedotin exposure differed. Sequenced here: peripheral blood mononuclear cells (PBMCs), sampled before the fourth cycle of nivolumab. These receptors all stem from a human donor with classical Hodgkin lymphoma.

The V and J genes are TRBV30 and TRBJ1-3, with D unresolved. V gave up 5 bases and J gave up 0 bases, with 11 bases separating them. Germline assignment: CDR1 GTSNPN and CDR2 SVGIG (reference sequence). The CDR3 is 14 residues long. Here the CDR3 reads CAWVAEISGNTIYF. The CDR3 DNA follows: TGTGCCTGGGTGGCCGAAATCTCTGGAAACACCATATATTTT.

The chain is built from TRBV13 and TRBJ2-2; TRBD1 might be the D (5 bases). The V gene lost 4 bases and the J gene lost 0 bases, with 15 bases spanning the gap. Germline CDR1 PRHDT, CDR2 FYEKMQ (reference sequence). This CDR3 has 17 residues. The CDR3 loop reads CASSSRTGDTNTGELFF. The DNA for the CDR3 is TGTGCCAGCAGCTCCCGAACAGGCGACACGAACACCGGGGAGCTGTTTTTT.

This clone was observed a single time. The chain recombines TRBV18 with TRBJ1-2, with 7 bases identical to TRBD1. This CDR3 is 13 amino acids long. J was trimmed by 6 bases and V by 4 bases; bases with no gene match: 5. The germline CDR1 and CDR2 sequences are KGHSH and LQKENI. The CDR3 spells CASSRTGDDGYTF. The CDR3 region has the DNA TGTGCCAGCTCACGGACAGGAGACGATGGCTACACCTTC. Full variable domain (remainder filled in from reference TRBV18 and TRBJ1-2): NAGVMQNPRHLVRRRGQEARLRCSPMKGHSHVYWYRQLPEEGLKFMVYLQKENIIDESGMPKERFSAEFPKEGPSILRIQQVVRGDSAAYFCASSRTGDDGYTFGSGTRLTVV.

The chain joins TRBV5-5 to TRBJ1-1; D is unclear. The V and J ends lost 4 bases and 4 bases respectively, with 14 bases between them. Germline V gene lookup returns CDR1 SGHKS and CDR2 YYEKEE (reference sequence). There are 14 residues in the CDR3. DNA for the CDR3: TGTGCCAGCAGCCCGTCGTTCGGGAGCACTGAAGCTTTCTTT. It is translated as CASSPSFGSTEAFF.

The chain couples TRBV2 to TRBJ2-2, with a weak D call TRBD2 (5 bases). The length of the CDR3 is 16 residues. CDR1 and CDR2 (germline): SNHLY, FYNNEI. With 6 bases removed from V and 2 bases from J, the gap between germline ends came to 16 bases. CDR3 nucleotides: TGTGCCAGCAGCCCCGCGGCGGGCACCAACACCGGGGAGCTGTTTTTT. Encoded protein: CASSPAAGTNTGELFF. The full variable domain, completed using reference TRBV2 and TRBJ2-2, is EPEVTQTPSHQVTQMGQEVILRCVPISNHLYFYWYRQILGQKVEFLVSFYNNEISEKSEIFDDQFSVERPDGSNFTLKIRSTKLEDSAMYFCASSPAAGTNTGELFFGEGSRLTVL.

About this clone: The junction departs from germline at one end; a sequencing error may be responsible. The chain carries TRBV19 and TRBJ1-1, with D possibly matching TRBD1 (5 bases). Germline V lookup: CDR1 LNHDA, CDR2 SQIVND (reference sequence). This CDR3 has 14 residues. CDR3 region: CASNTNGGLGESFF. The CDR3 DNA follows: TGTGCCAGTAACACCAATGGGGGATTGGGTGAATCTTTCTTT. The variable domain in full, completed from reference TRBV19 and TRBJ1-1, reads DGGITQSPKYLFRKEGQNVTLSCEQNLNHDAMYWYRQDPGQGLRLIYYSQIVNDFQKGDIAEGYSVSREKKESFPLTVTSAQKNPTAFYLCASNTNGGLGESFFGQGTRLTVV.

The gene calls are TRBV30 and TRBJ2-5; D may correspond to TRBD1 or TRBD2 (7 bases each). Germline CDR1 GTSNPN, CDR2 SVGIG (reference sequence). Trimming left V 2 bases short and J 5 bases short, with 18 bases between. CDR3 length: 15 amino acids. Written as DNA, the CDR3 is TGTGCCTGGAGTCTCTTCACCAGGGGGGGGGAGACCCAGTACTTC. It codes for CAWSLFTRGGETQYF. The full variable domain, rest sourced from reference TRBV30 and TRBJ2-5, is SQTIHQWPATLVQPVGSPLSLECTVEGTSNPNLYWYRQAAGRGLQLLFYSVGIGQISSEVPQNLSASRPQDRQFILSSKKLLLSDSGFYLCAWSLFTRGGETQYFGPGTRLLVL.

The DNA for the CDR3 is TGCGCCAGCAGCAGAACAGGGGCCCTGAACACTGAAGCTTTCTTT. It encodes CASSRTGALNTEAFF. The rearrangement uses TRBV5-1 and TRBJ1-1, with TRBD1 matching over 7 bases. The ends lost 4 bases at V and 0 bases at J; junction bases unmatched: 6. Germline CDR1 reads SGHRS; CDR2 reads YFSETQ. The CDR3 extends over 15 amino acids.

The gene calls are TRBV7-9 and TRBJ2-1; D is uncertain. V was trimmed by 4 bases and J by 6 bases, leaving 7 bases between them. The CDR3 extends over 12 amino acids. Germline V gene lookup returns CDR1 SEHNR and CDR2 FQNEAQ (reference sequence). CDR3 sequence reads: CASSSQTNEQFF. In nucleotides, the CDR3 is TGTGCCAGCAGCTCCCAAACCAATGAGCAGTTCTTC.